This record looks at one T cell receptor beta chain sequence and its context. Assay: immunoSEQ multiplex PCR; the TCRdb copy retains only in-frame clones and omits some. Here the sample spans approximately 150,000 clones, about 90% being singletons. This record comes from a study of control samples from healthy donors and cancer patients. Sequencing was performed on blood. The TCR sequence derives from a woman between 40 and 55 years old in good health.

DNA for the CDR3: TGTGCCAGCAGCCTACCCGGAGATCCAGGGGATGAGCAGTTCTTC. Protein sequence: CASSLPGDPGDEQFF. This chain connects TRBV5-4 to TRBJ2-1, with a tentative D call TRBD1 (6 bases). Germline V gene sequence: CDR1 SGHNT, CDR2 YYREEE (reference sequence). V lost 4 bases and J lost 8, with 19 bases in between. The CDR3 sequence is 15 residues long.